Included here is one TCR beta chain sequence, with context. What it recognizes is unknown. This sample is drawn from a study of T cell responses to AZD1222 COVID-19 vaccine. General observations from the study: Unmutated variant regions are reportedly targeted by nearly half of spike-specific TCRs. Repertoires were collected only later (after the peak T cell response had occurred). Clonal diversity may have been underestimated, and the donors were mostly white British, with more females than males.

Profiled with immunoSEQ multiplex PCR; TCRdb holds only in-frame clones, not every one. This table holds 150,000 or so clones. Trimming removed 3 bases from V and 5 bases from J; junction bases left unmatched: 6. Germline V CDR1 and CDR2: SGDLS, YYNGEE. The CDR3 loop spans 14 amino acids. V usage is TRBV9 and J usage is TRBJ1-1, with 8 bases aligning to TRBD1. Sequencing input: peripheral blood. This receptor was taken from an adult in good health. The CDR3 protein is CASSAGRGRTEAFF. CDR3 coding DNA: TGTGCCAGCAGCGCGGGCAGGGGGCGAACTGAAGCTTTCTTT.